This TCR beta chain comes out of a study of blood T cell repertoires in COVID-19. The table came from immunoSEQ multiplex PCR; TCRdb's copy has only in-frame clones and leaves some out. The table has over 300,000 clones, roughly 86% seen once. Per germline, CDR1 SGHVS and CDR2 FNYEAQ. Trimming cost V 2 bases and J 4 bases, with 9 bases left between them. The CDR3 consists of 14 residues. Sequencing was carried out using peripheral blood. The receptor was isolated from a woman in her forties or fifties with acute or convalescent COVID-19. V is TRBV7-6 and J is TRBJ2-1, with D possibly being TRBD2 (6 bases). The CDR3 loop is CASSLYAGYNEQFF. In DNA form, the CDR3 reads TGTGCCAGCAGCTTATACGCGGGATACAATGAGCAGTTCTTC.